This T cell receptor (beta chain) was sequenced during a study of shared clonotypes between healthy human individuals. Naive-designated CD8 cells lacked CD45RO, were positively enriched for CCR7, and omitted terminally differentiated effector memory CD45RA+ cells. The protocol was immunoSEQ multiplex PCR, while the TCRdb copy is restricted to in-frame clones and leaves out a portion. Here the sample spans about 2.1 million clones, 93% being singletons. Germline assignment: CDR1 MNHNS and CDR2 SASEGT. There are 13 residues in the CDR3. The V end lost 3 bases, the J end lost 4 bases, and 9 bases lay between the germline ends.

The chain is built from TRBV6-1 and TRBJ1-1, with TRBD1 as a possible D gene (6 bases). Specimen: naive CD8+ T cells from PBMCs. The origin of this receptor is a man between 18 and 29 years old in good health. Some clones in this sample may be carry-over from other donors' samples. In nucleotides, the CDR3 is TGTGCCAGCAGTGACAGGGGTGGCACTGAAGCTTTCTTT. It specifies CASSDRGGTEAFF.